These T cell receptor beta chains were read from a single sample in a study of T-cell memory formation after mild COVID-19. TCRdb recomputed calls from the 5' RACE reads with MiXCR, one row per CDR3 protein. The sample consists of around 300,000 distinct CDR3 sequences, under 8.5% of them appearing once. The sequencing input was PBMCs or a T cell subset sorted from them (not recorded which). All receptors derive from a man between 18 and 29 years old who had mild COVID-19 (a few samples of this study predate the infection). Cell type and time point are not known. Both conserved end residues are part of each CDR3. A D gene is named only where the DNA matches it firmly. Clone size is shown for a subset of rows, as once, few, many or a class of expanded clone.

>15|NA|TRBD2|TRBJ2-5|TRBV29-1
TGCAGCGTTTCCCCGGGACTAGCGGCGGAAAAGACCCAGTACTTC
CSVSPGLAAEKTQYF
>13|few|NA|TRBJ1-1|TRBV7-6
TGTGCCAGCAGCCCCATGGGAAACACTGAAGCTTTCTTT
CASSPMGNTEAFF
>16|NA|NA|TRBJ2-7|TRBV7-9
TGTGCCAGCAGCCCAAGCGGCGGACAGAACTCCTACGAGCAGTACTTC
CASSPSGGQNSYEQYF
>16|NA|TRBD1|TRBJ2-1|TRBV6-2/TRBV6-3
TGTGCCAGCAGTTATAGGGGGCCCCTCTCCTACAATGAGCAGTTCTTC
CASSYRGPLSYNEQFF
>16|NA|NA|TRBJ2-5|TRBV5-1
TGCGCCAGCAGCTTGGGGGGCAGGGGCCGGTCAGAGACCCAGTACTTC
CASSLGGRGRSETQYF
>15|few|NA|TRBJ1-1|TRBV21-1
TGTGCCAGCAGCAAAGCCCCGGGACAGGGACCCGAAGCTTTCTTT
CASSKAPGQGPEAFF
>15|few|NA|TRBJ1-1|TRBV20-1
TGCAGTGCTAGACCCCACTCCCCGGTGAACACTGAAGCTTTCTTT
CSARPHSPVNTEAFF
>15|few|TRBD1|TRBJ2-2|TRBV12-3/TRBV12-4
TGTGCCAGCGGAACCCGGGACAGGGAGACCGGGGAGCTGTTTTTT
CASGTRDRETGELFF
>16|few|TRBD1|TRBJ1-6|TRBV4-3
TGCGCCAGCAGCCAAGCTGGGACAGGTTTTGTTTCACCCCTCCACTTT
CASSQAGTGFVSPLHF
>15|few|NA|TRBJ2-5|TRBV28
TGTGCCAGCAGCAGCCTGAATCAGGGGACTGTGACCCAGTACTTC
CASSSLNQGTVTQYF
>15|NA|NA|TRBJ2-3|TRBV4-2
TGTGCCAGCAGCCGGCAGATGGAAAGCACAGATACGCAGTATTTT
CASSRQMESTDTQYF
>13|NA|NA|TRBJ1-1|TRBV11-2
TGTGCCAGCAGCTTAGTGGAGGGTCTTGAAGCTTTCTTT
CASSLVEGLEAFF
>14|many|TRBD2|TRBJ2-3|TRBV7-2
TGTGCCAGCAGCTTAGGAGCGGGGGCAGATACGCAGTATTTT
CASSLGAGADTQYF
>14|few|TRBD1|TRBJ1-5|TRBV20-1
TGCAGTGCTGCCTACAGGGGACTCCGACAGCCCCAGCATTTT
CSAAYRGLRQPQHF
>15|NA|NA|TRBJ1-1|TRBV27
TGTGCCAGCAGTTTATCGATCGGTGGATCAGATGAAGCTTTCTTT
CASSLSIGGSDEAFF
>15|NA|NA|TRBJ2-4|TRBV11-2
TGTGCCAGCAGCACCCCCAGGACAGAGAAAAACATTCAGTACTTC
CASSTPRTEKNIQYF
>14|many|TRBD1|TRBJ2-7|TRBV18
TGTGCCAGCGTCCGCGGCCAGGGGGAAAACGAGCAGTACTTC
CASVRGQGENEQYF
>18|few|TRBD2|TRBJ2-1|TRBV20-1
TGCAGTGCTAGCCATGAGGGACTAGCGGGGGACTCCTACAATGAGCAGTTCTTC
CSASHEGLAGDSYNEQFF
>13|NA|NA|TRBJ2-2|TRBV7-2
TGTGCCAGCAGTCCCGGGATTGTTGGGGAGCTGTTTTTT
CASSPGIVGELFF
>14|NA|NA|TRBJ1-2|TRBV6-5
TGTGCCAGCAGTTACACTGACCTAAGAGGTGGCTACACCTTC
CASSYTDLRGGYTF
>15|NA|NA|TRBJ2-1|TRBV5-1
TGCGCCAGTACCGTGGGCCACAGGATCAACAATGAGCAGTTCTTC
CASTVGHRINNEQFF
>15|NA|TRBD1|TRBJ2-3|TRBV6-2/TRBV6-3
TGTGCCAGCAGTTACGACAGGGCTGGCACAGATACGCAGTATTTT
CASSYDRAGTDTQYF
>14|few|NA|TRBJ2-1|TRBV5-6
TGTGCCAGCAGCCGCCCCGCGGGAAACAATGAGCAGTTCTTC
CASSRPAGNNEQFF
>18|NA|TRBD2|TRBJ2-7|TRBV9
TGTGCCAGCAGCGTAGGCAGGGGAGAAGCGGGGGATATGTACGAGCAGTACTTC
CASSVGRGEAGDMYEQYF
>15|many|TRBD2|TRBJ2-5|TRBV12-3/TRBV12-4
TGTGCCAGCAGTTGGGGACTAGCGGGGCGAGAGACCCAGTACTTC
CASSWGLAGRETQYF
>17|NA|TRBD2|TRBJ2-3|TRBV12-3/TRBV12-4
TGTGCCAGCAGTTGGGCTAGCGGGGGACCAAGCACAGATACGCAGTATTTT
CASSWASGGPSTDTQYF
>14|many|NA|TRBJ1-1|TRBV12-3/TRBV12-4
TGTGCCAGCAGTTTGGGTGGTGAAACTACTGAAGCTTTCTTT
CASSLGGETTEAFF
>15|few|TRBD2|TRBJ2-1|TRBV7-3
TGTGCCAGCAGCTTATACGGGGGGGCAGGGAATGAGCAGTTCTTC
CASSLYGGAGNEQFF
>14|NA|NA|TRBJ1-3|TRBV2
TGTGCCAGCAGTGTTGACAGGACTGGAAACACCATATATTTT
CASSVDRTGNTIYF
>13|NA|NA|TRBJ1-3|TRBV12-3/TRBV12-4
TGTGCCAGCAGTTTAGGATCCTCGGTCACCATATATTTT
CASSLGSSVTIYF
>14|NA|TRBD1|TRBJ1-1|TRBV2
TGTGCCAGCAGTGAAAATCGGCAGGGGGTCGGAGCTTTCTTT
CASSENRQGVGAFF
>14|few|TRBD1|TRBJ2-7|TRBV30
TGTGCCTGGAGTGGGCCCGACAGGGAAGGGGAGCAGTACTTC
CAWSGPDREGEQYF
>15|few|NA|TRBJ1-3|TRBV12-3/TRBV12-4
TGTGCCAGCAGAAGAGTTAAGTCTGGTGGAAACACCATATATTTT
CASRRVKSGGNTIYF
>17|few|NA|TRBJ2-6|TRBV4-2
TGTGCCAGCAGCCAAGCCGGGGGTGGGGCTGGGGCCAACGTCCTGACTTTC
CASSQAGGGAGANVLTF
>12|few|NA|TRBJ1-1|TRBV6-1
TGTGCCAGCAGTGGTCCGGGCCCTGAAGCTTTCTTT
CASSGPGPEAFF